The 19 T cell receptor beta chains in this list originate from one sample, sequenced in a study of T-cell reconstitution after alpha-beta-depleted transplantation in children. For TCRbeta, the library was prepared with unique molecular identifiers. TCRdb analysed the PCR reads with MiXCR anew, one entry per CDR3 protein. Of 200,000 to 250,000 distinct CDR3 sequences in the sample, 6.6% are singletons; the top ten hold about 6%. The starting material was PBMCs, obtained before TCRalphabeta/CD19-depleted stem cell transplant. The receptors stem from a boy between 2 and 10 years old with acute lymphoblastic leukemia, due to receive a stem cell transplant.

This clonotype was seen ten or more times. The chain employs TRBV10-3 and TRBJ2-1, with 9 positions matching TRBD1. V dropped 9 bases and J dropped 0; count of bases not matched to a gene: 12. The CDR3 sequence is 17 residues long. Per germline, CDR1 ENHRY and CDR2 SYGVKD. The CDR3 region is CAIAGQGSGTSYNEQFF. Written as DNA, the CDR3 is TGTGCCATTGCGGGACAGGGAAGCGGGACCTCCTACAATGAGCAGTTCTTC.

In this sample, this clonotype turned up a few times. In nucleotides, the CDR3 is TGTGCCAGCAGTTTAATGTGGGGACTAGAGGAGACCCAGTACTTC. This sequence encodes CASSLMWGLEETQYF. The chain couples TRBV12-3 or TRBV12-4 to TRBJ2-5, with 8 bases aligning to TRBD2. This CDR3 has 15 amino acids. With V trimmed by 2 bases and J by 5 bases, 7 bases remained unmatched.

The chain recombines TRBV5-1 with TRBJ2-6; no clear D gene. There are 17 residues in the CDR3. Germline CDR1 SGHRS, CDR2 YFSETQ. Trimming took 2 bases from V and 1 from J, leaving 13 bases between them. This CDR3 reads CASSFNPLGSGANVLTF. The CDR3 DNA is TGCGCCAGCAGCTTTAATCCCTTGGGGTCTGGGGCCAACGTCCTGACTTTC.

This clonotype was seen repeatedly, ten times or more. The chain joins TRBV25-1 to TRBJ2-7, with D perhaps matching TRBD1 (5 bases). V shed 2 bases and J shed 3 bases, with 11 bases lying between them. Looked up from germline, CDR1 is MGHDK and CDR2 is SYGVNS. The CDR3 runs 14 residues. This CDR3 is CASSEVAGFYEQYF. CDR3 sequence (DNA): TGTGCCAGCAGTGAAGTCGCAGGGTTCTACGAGCAGTACTTC.

This clonotype has a handful of counts. This sequence joins TRBV6-1 and TRBJ1-1; TRBD1 is a possible D gene (5 bases). Trimming took off 6 bases at V and 1 base at J, with 24 bases between the two ends. The CDR3 covers 18 residues. Germline CDR1 and CDR2: MNHNS and SASEGT. CDR3 protein: CASSSKGFADIWNTEAFF. CDR3 DNA: TGTGCCAGCAGCTCCAAGGGGTTCGCCGATATTTGGAACACTGAAGCTTTCTTT.

This clonotype was found a few times. The chain has TRBV7-2 and TRBJ2-5, with 9 bases identical to TRBD2. The ends lost 0 bases at V and 1 base at J; junction bases unmatched: 6. The length of the CDR3 is 17 residues. Germline CDR1 reads SGHTA; CDR2 reads FQGNSA. DNA for the CDR3: TGTGCCAGCAGCTTAGCGGCAGTAGCGGGGGCCCAAGAGACCCAGTACTTC. Translated, it gives CASSLAAVAGAQETQYF.

The chain joins TRBV29-1 to TRBJ1-2, with D hard to call. Germline CDR1 SQVTM, CDR2 ANQGSEA. Trimming took off 6 bases at V and 4 bases at J, with 21 bases between the two ends. This CDR3 spans 15 amino acids. In nucleotides, the CDR3 is TGCAGCGTCCCCTCTACCATCCCTTGGGCCTATGGCTACACCTTC. It is translated as CSVPSTIPWAYGYTF.

The V call is TRBV7-2, the J call TRBJ2-1, with D possibly being TRBD1 or TRBD2 (5 bases each). Germline V gene sequence: CDR1 SGHTA, CDR2 FQGNSA. This CDR3 is built from 14 residues. Between the trimmed V and J ends, which lost 4 bases and 5 bases, there was a span of 12 bases. The CDR3 coding sequence is TGTGCCAGCAGCTCGTTCAGGGAGAACAATGAGCAGTTCTTC. Protein product: CASSSFRENNEQFF. The entire variable domain, with the rest obtained from reference TRBV7-2 and TRBJ2-1, is as follows: GAGVSQSPSNKVTEKGKDVELRCDPISGHTALYWYRQSLGQGLEFLIYFQGNSAPDKSGLPSDRFSAERTGGSVSTLTIQRTQQEDSAVYLCASSSFRENNEQFFGPGTRLTVL.

This clonotype has at least ten counts. The chain uses TRBV5-1 and TRBJ2-1, with 7 nucleotides matching TRBD2. V lost 5 bases to trimming and J lost 0 bases; unmatched junction nucleotides: 8. The length of the CDR3 is 16 residues. Germline V CDR1 and CDR2: SGHRS, YFSETQ. CDR3 residues: CASRPKTGGSYNEQFF. The CDR3 DNA is TGCGCCAGCAGGCCAAAAACGGGAGGCTCCTACAATGAGCAGTTCTTC.

This clonotype was seen ten or more times. The chain employs TRBV20-1 and TRBJ2-1; D may match TRBD1 or TRBD2 (5 bases each). CDR3 length: 15 residues. V gave up 0 bases and J gave up 2 bases, with 11 bases separating them. Germline V gives CDR1 DFQATT, CDR2 SNEGSKA (reference sequence). CDR3 coding DNA: TGCAGTGCTAGAGAACGGGACGGAGCCTACAATGAGCAGTTCTTC. It specifies CSARERDGAYNEQFF.

This clonotype has a handful of counts. The rearrangement uses TRBV19 and TRBJ2-1; D uncertain. V was trimmed by 3 bases and J by 9 bases, leaving 15 bases between them. From germline, CDR1 is LNHDA and CDR2 SQIVND (reference sequence). This CDR3 contains 14 residues. The CDR3 coding sequence is TGTGCCAGTAGTATGGTCGCTTCGGTAACTGAGCAGTTCTTC. Amino acids: CASSMVASVTEQFF. The whole variable domain, remainder taken from reference TRBV19 and TRBJ2-1, is DGGITQSPKYLFRKEGQNVTLSCEQNLNHDAMYWYRQDPGQGLRLIYYSQIVNDFQKGDIAEGYSVSREKKESFPLTVTSAQKNPTAFYLCASSMVASVTEQFFGPGTRLTVL.

The genes are TRBV7-9 and TRBJ2-4, with 8 bases fitting TRBD1. V shed 8 bases, J shed 6 bases, and the junction held 6 bases outside the gene matches. CDR1 and CDR2 from the germline V gene are SEHNR and FQNEAQ (reference sequence). This CDR3 is built from 13 residues. The CDR3 bases are TGTGCCAGCCAAACCGACAGGGGAAACATTCAGTACTTC. Protein: CASQTDRGNIQYF. Full variable domain (remainder filled in from reference TRBV7-9 and TRBJ2-4): DTGVSQNPRHKITKRGQNVTFRCDPISEHNRLYWYRQTLGQGPEFLTYFQNEAQLEKSRLLSDRFSAERPKGSFSTLEIQRTEQGDSAMYLCASQTDRGNIQYFGAGTRLSVL.

V and J are TRBV25-1 and TRBJ2-1, with D possibly matching TRBD1 (6 bases). This CDR3 has 11 amino acids. V gave up 8 bases and J gave up 8 bases, with 10 bases separating them. Germline V gene data show CDR1 as MGHDK and CDR2 as SYGVNS. CDR3 sequence (DNA): TGTGCCAGCGCCCCAGGGGATGAGCAGTTCTTC. As protein: CASAPGDEQFF. Filled out from reference TRBV25-1 and TRBJ2-1, the complete variable domain reads EADIYQTPRYLVIGTGKKITLECSQTMGHDKMYWYQQDPGMELHLIHYSYGVNSTEKGDLSSESTVSRIRTEHFPLTLESARPSHTSQYLCASAPGDEQFFGPGTRLTVL.

This clonotype was recorded many times. The chain couples TRBV5-4 to TRBJ1-1, with D uncertain. Trimming removed 0 bases from V and 4 bases from J, with 10 bases in between. Germline V lookup: CDR1 SGHNT, CDR2 YYREEE (reference sequence). CDR3 length: 14 residues. In DNA, the CDR3 is TGTGCCAGCAGCTTGGAGAGAGCTTCCACTGAAGCTTTCTTT. Protein product: CASSLERASTEAFF.

V usage is TRBV7-2 and J usage is TRBJ2-2, with TRBD2 identical over 12 bases. V lost 5 bases, J lost 5 bases, and 9 bases stayed unmatched. There are 17 residues in the CDR3. Germline V gives CDR1 SGHTA, CDR2 FQGNSA. In nucleotides, the CDR3 is TGTGCCAGCAGCCCATCAGGACTAGCGGGACGGACCGGGGAGCTGTTTTTT. This translates into CASSPSGLAGRTGELFF.

The chain links TRBV5-1 to TRBJ2-7; D remains ambiguous. The V gene lost 0 bases and the J gene lost 5 bases, with 18 bases spanning the gap. The CDR3 contains 16 residues. In germline, CDR1 is SGHRS, CDR2 YFSETQ. In DNA form, the CDR3 reads TGCGCCAGCAGCTTGGGTGCCAGTGCTAAGAAAGACGAGCAGTACTTC. Protein product: CASSLGASAKKDEQYF.

Many counts were recorded for this clonotype. This chain's CDR3 is CASWYTGELFF. The CDR3 DNA sequence: TGTGCCAGCTGGTACACCGGGGAGCTGTTTTTT. The V gene is TRBV21-1, the J gene TRBJ2-2. TRBV21-1 is a known pseudogene. This CDR3 has 11 amino acids.

This clonotype was counted at least ten times. The chain joins TRBV28 to TRBJ1-4; TRBD1 matches at 9 bases. Germline V gene data show CDR1 as MDHEN and CDR2 as SYDVKM. The junction had 4 bases not matched to a gene; V was cut back by 5 bases and J by 0 bases. The CDR3 length is 16 residues. This chain's CDR3 is CASSETGGTTNEKLFF. The CDR3 DNA reads as TGTGCCAGCAGTGAGACAGGGGGAACAACTAATGAAAAACTGTTTTTT.

This clonotype has ten or more counts. J is TRBJ2-1 and V is TRBV9, with D unresolved. Deletions cut 3 bases from V and 2 bases from J, with 6 bases between. The CDR3 extends over 13 amino acids. Germline V gene data show CDR1 as SGDLS and CDR2 as YYNGEE. In DNA, the CDR3 is TGTGCCAGCAGCGCTGAAACCTACAATGAGCAGTTCTTC. This sequence encodes CASSAETYNEQFF.